This TCR beta chain was recovered during a study of radiotherapy plus CTLA-4 blockade in lung cancer. Regarding the study as a whole: Among blood TCR repertoires after radiotherapy plus ipilimumab, tumor-derived clones expanded.

The assay was immunoSEQ multiplex PCR, and TCRdb's table has in-frame clones only and misses some. The sample contains around 55,000 clones, roughly 79% of which appear only once. This CDR3 is built from 18 residues. Per germline, CDR1 MNHNS and CDR2 SASEGT. V trimming: 4 bases; J trimming: 0 bases; junction bases outside the gene matches: 6. For this clone: Antigen specificity is unknown.

The sample consisted of peripheral blood, taken from a patient treated with radiotherapy plus ipilimumab. The sequence derives from a human donor with non-small cell lung cancer whose response to radiotherapy plus ipilimumab could not be evaluated. The genes are TRBV6-1 and TRBJ1-6; 10 bases match TRBD1. CDR3 sequence (DNA): TGTGCCAGCAGTGCGACAGGGGGCTATCTCTCCTATAATTCACCCCTCCACTTT. Its protein is CASSATGGYLSYNSPLHF.